This T cell receptor beta chain came from a study of TIL therapy for anti-PD-1-resistant metastatic lung cancer. Looking at the study overall: Median tumor mutation burden was around 1.6 mutations per megabase.

Sequencing used immunoSEQ v3. Profiled with immunoSEQ multiplex PCR; TCRdb holds only in-frame clones, not every one. The table lists approximately 16,000 clones, 86% of them singletons. V lost 3 bases, J lost 7 bases, and 13 bases lay in between. This CDR3 spans 14 amino acids. Germline V gene sequence: CDR1 ENHRY, CDR2 SYGVKD. Time point noted: pre-treatment sample, taken before nivolumab and TIL therapy. The chain combines TRBV10-3 with TRBJ2-1, with TRBD2 as a possible D gene (6 bases). The specimen comprised blood, sampled at baseline. The receptor comes from a person between 25 and 79 years old with non-small cell lung cancer. The CDR3 nucleotides are TGTGCCATCAGTGACCCCCGGGGGTGGAATGAGCAGTTCTTC. Its protein is CAISDPRGWNEQFF.